These 15 T cell receptor beta chains share one sample of origin, sequenced in a study of Ad26.COV2.S vaccination and SARS-CoV-2 variants. Treatment: roughly 18 received Ad26.COV2.S at low or high dose, single or two shots; a few received placebo; per-sample allocation not given. The study sampled participants on day 63 after the first vaccine or placebo injection. TCRdb keeps only in-frame clones here, not all; method: immunoSEQ multiplex PCR. Among around 450,000 clones listed, about 92% were seen once. Source: peripheral blood, taken in a trial of Ad26.COV2.S vaccine versus placebo. Receptors originate from a person aged 18 to 59 who received the Ad26.COV2.S COVID-19 vaccine or a placebo.

This chain connects TRBV19 to TRBJ2-2, with 8 bases fitting TRBD1. The V and J ends lost 3 bases and 1 base, in that order; junction bases with no gene match: 13. Germline values: CDR1 LNHDA, CDR2 SQIVND (reference sequence). This CDR3 has 19 residues. The CDR3 DNA is TGTGCCAGTAGTATCCCCCTTTCCAGGACAGGGATGAACACCGGGGAGCTGTTTTTT. Translated, it gives CASSIPLSRTGMNTGELFF.

The chain links TRBV18 to TRBJ2-2; D gene ambiguous. The CDR3 totals 16 residues. V lost 3 bases and J lost 1, with 12 bases in between. The germline V gene has CDR1 KGHSH and CDR2 LQKENI. The CDR3 loop is CASSPFGRENTGELFF. The CDR3 DNA follows: TGTGCCAGCTCACCCTTTGGACGAGAGAACACCGGGGAGCTGTTTTTT.

V usage is TRBV24-1 and J usage is TRBJ2-5; possible D gene TRBD1, 5 bases. Germline lookup yields CDR1 KGHDR and CDR2 SFDVKD. CDR3 length equals 15 residues. Trimming took off 3 bases at V and 1 base at J, with 11 bases between the two ends. CDR3 loop: CATSDHPTGQETQYF. The CDR3 DNA sequence: TGTGCCACCAGTGATCACCCCACAGGCCAAGAGACCCAGTACTTC.

A single count supports this clone. CDR3 amino acids: CASSLDPAGAPTTDTQYF. In DNA, the CDR3 is TGTGCCAGCAGCTTAGACCCAGCGGGAGCGCCTACCACAGATACGCAGTATTTT. The chain recombines TRBV7-2 with TRBJ2-3; 8 bases match TRBD2. The CDR3 spans 18 residues. CDR1 and CDR2 from the germline V gene are SGHTA and FQGNSA. V gave up 1 base and J gave up 2 bases; unmatched junction bases: 11.

The V gene is TRBV2, the J gene TRBJ1-5; 7 positions agree with TRBD1. Germline-derived CDR1 and CDR2 are SNHLY and FYNNEI. The CDR3 length is 15 residues. The trim removed 7 bases at V and 10 bases at J, leaving 16 bases unmatched. In DNA form, the CDR3 reads TGTGCCAGCACGCGCCGGGACAGACCTCCCGGCCCCCAGCATTTT. Encoded protein: CASTRRDRPPGPQHF.

The V gene is TRBV5-4, the J gene TRBJ2-7; perhaps TRBD2 as D (7 bases). Trimming pared 6 bases from V and 7 bases from J, leaving 26 bases between. The CDR3 is 16 amino acids. Per the germline V gene, CDR1 is SGHNT and CDR2 is YYREEE (reference sequence). CDR3 loop: CASTRKSGAVGGEQYF. The CDR3 DNA reads as TGTGCCAGCACCCGGAAGAGCGGGGCCGTAGGGGGGGAGCAGTACTTC.

V gene TRBV5-4 combines with J gene TRBJ2-5; maybe TRBD1 (5 bases). V was clipped by 6 bases and J by 0 bases, with 9 bases between them. Germline V gene data show CDR1 as SGHNT and CDR2 as YYREEE (reference sequence). The CDR3 runs 13 residues. CDR3 sequence reads: CASTKGNQETQYF. The CDR3 nucleotides read TGTGCCAGCACGAAGGGGAACCAAGAGACCCAGTACTTC.

The chain links TRBV2 to TRBJ2-1, with 9 bases aligning to TRBD2. CDR3 length: 13 amino acids. Germline V CDR1 and CDR2: SNHLY, FYNNEI. With 6 bases clipped from V and 5 bases from J, the junction kept 2 bases outside the gene matches. This CDR3 is CASRSSGNNEQFF. CDR3 nucleotides: TGTGCCAGCAGGTCTAGCGGGAACAATGAGCAGTTCTTC. The complete variable domain, with remaining parts taken from reference TRBV2 and TRBJ2-1, reads EPEVTQTPSHQVTQMGQEVILRCVPISNHLYFYWYRQILGQKVEFLVSFYNNEISEKSEIFDDQFSVERPDGSNFTLKIRSTKLEDSAMYFCASRSSGNNEQFFGPGTRLTVL.

The CDR3 protein is CASSDLGTKNIQYF. CDR3 DNA sequence: TGTGCCAGCAGTGATTTGGGTACCAAAAACATTCAGTACTTC. The V and J genes are TRBV2 and TRBJ2-4; D is ambiguous. CDR3 length equals 14 residues. Germline V gives CDR1 SNHLY, CDR2 FYNNEI. V was clipped by 3 bases and J by 2 bases, with 8 bases between them.

The chain carries TRBV19 and TRBJ2-3; tentative D call: TRBD2 (5 bases). CDR1 and CDR2 from the germline V gene are LNHDA and SQIVND (reference sequence). CDR3 length: 17 residues. The ends were cut back, 4 bases at V and 2 bases at J, with 19 bases in the middle. This chain's CDR3 is CASSTKPTSWATDTQYF. The CDR3 DNA reads TGTGCCAGTAGTACCAAGCCCACTAGTTGGGCCACAGATACGCAGTATTTT.

Details on this clone: The missing conserved phenylalanine or tryptophan at the end of this CDR3 makes a read error likely. The limits of the CDR3 on the DNA are not certain, so only TCRdb's listed CDR3 is given. V gene TRBV23-1 combines with J gene TRBJ1-2. TRBV23-1 is sorted into the ORF group, with uncertain function. The length of the CDR3 is 12 amino acids, counting both ends. CDR3 protein: CASSQWPGDHPL.

This sequence joins TRBV7-2 and TRBJ1-1; 8 positions agree with TRBD1. This CDR3 has 14 residues. The V gene end was trimmed by 1 base and the J gene end by 6 bases; junction bases not matched to a gene: 4. CDR1 SGHTA and CDR2 FQGNSA come from the germline V gene. Here the CDR3 reads CASSLDRGFSEAFF. The CDR3 region has the DNA TGTGCCAGCAGCTTAGACAGGGGGTTCTCTGAAGCTTTCTTT.

The rearrangement joins TRBV12-5 to TRBJ2-1; D not resolved. The CDR3 is 13 amino acids. Trimming removed 7 bases at V and 3 bases at J, with 10 bases between. Looked up from germline, CDR1 is LGHNT and CDR2 is FRNRAP. The CDR3 spells CASAHPNYNEQFF. The DNA for the CDR3 is TGTGCTAGTGCCCACCCGAACTACAATGAGCAGTTCTTC. The variable domain in full, completed from reference TRBV12-5 and TRBJ2-1, reads DARVTQTPRHKVTEMGQEVTMRCQPILGHNTVFWYRQTMMQGLELLAYFRNRAPLDDSGMPKDRFSAEMPDATLATLKIQPSEPRDSAVYFCASAHPNYNEQFFGPGTRLTVL.

Points on this clone: In the same sample, other DNA sequences code for this CDR3. The rearrangement joins TRBV19 to TRBJ2-7; possibly TRBD1 for D (5 bases). Trimming removed 1 base at V and 3 bases at J, with 10 bases between. Germline V gene sequence: CDR1 LNHDA, CDR2 SQIVND (reference sequence). The CDR3 is 14 residues long. The CDR3 spells CASSIGQGNYEQYF. The CDR3 DNA reads as TGTGCCAGTAGTATAGGGCAGGGTAACTACGAGCAGTACTTC.

The chain has TRBV29-1 and TRBJ2-3; perhaps D is TRBD1 or TRBD2 (5 bases each). V gave up 3 bases and J gave up 0 bases, with 13 bases separating them. This CDR3 comprises 15 residues. The germline V gene encodes CDR1 SQVTM and CDR2 ANQGSEA. The CDR3 nucleotides are TGCAGCGTTGATTGGGACGGCTCTAGCACAGATACGCAGTATTTT. Translation gives CSVDWDGSSTDTQYF.